These 13 T cell receptor beta chains came from one sample sequenced in a study of cytomegalovirus exposure and HLA in healthy donors (dated by TCRdb to about 2017). The method behind the library was the immunoSEQ multiplex PCR assay. The multiplex PCR relied on a mix of 60 forward primers for TCR Vbeta segments and 13 reverse primers for TCR Jbeta segments. As stored in TCRdb, this immuneACCESS dataset retains in-frame rearrangements with V and J assigned. A fraction of the clones does not appear; measured against another copy, unresolved V genes explain less than half of the discrepancy, and the remainder lacks a known reason. A total of about 130,000 clones appear in this sample, 84% of them only once. The leading ten clones occupy less than 3.5% of the sample. The specimen sequenced was PBMCs. The receptors derive from a man aged 50 to 59 in good health and CMV-seronegative.

The chain uses TRBV10-3 and TRBJ1-1, with D tentatively TRBD1 (6 bases). The CDR3 length is 13 residues. Trimming cost V 4 bases and J 7 bases, with 13 bases left between them. Germline V gives CDR1 ENHRY, CDR2 SYGVKD. Here the CDR3 reads CAISGPQGDEAFF. The CDR3 DNA sequence: TGTGCCATCAGTGGCCCACAGGGTGATGAAGCTTTCTTT.

The chain is built from TRBV4-3 and TRBJ1-3; D not resolved. V lost 0 bases to trimming and J lost 1 base, with 7 bases between them. The CDR3 runs 15 residues. Germline V gene data show CDR1 as LGHNA and CDR2 as YSLEER. CDR3 coding DNA: TGCGCCAGCAGCCAAGAACAGCTATCTGGAAACACCATATATTTT. The encoded protein is CASSQEQLSGNTIYF.

Points on this clone: Other DNA variants within this sample encode the same CDR3. The gene calls are TRBV5-1 and TRBJ2-7, with a tentative D call TRBD1 (8 bases). Trimming took off 2 bases at V and 2 bases at J, with 17 bases between the two ends. The CDR3 is 16 residues long. Germline V CDR1 and CDR2: SGHRS, YFSETQ. In DNA, the CDR3 is TGCGCCAGCAGCTTCGGGGGGCGACAGGGGACCTACGAGCAGTACTTC. It translates to CASSFGGRQGTYEQYF.

About this clone: At one boundary the junction diverges from the germline segment, which might be a read error. Other nucleotide sequences in the sample specify the same CDR3. This chain uses TRBV13 with TRBJ1-6, with 7 bases that match TRBD1. Germline CDR1 and CDR2: PRHDT and FYEKMQ (reference sequence). CDR3 length: 17 residues. DNA of the CDR3: TGTGCCAGCAGCTTGAGACAGGGCGGCTCCTATAATTCCCCCCTCCACTTT. Translating it yields CASSLRQGGSYNSPLHF. The whole variable domain, filled in from reference TRBV13 and TRBJ1-6, reads AAGVIQSPRHLIKEKRETATLKCYPIPRHDTVYWYQQGPGQDPQFLISFYEKMQSDKGSIPDRFSAQQFSDYHSELNMSSLELGDSALYFCASSLRQGGSYNSPLHFGNGTRLTVT.

This sequence joins TRBV6-5 and TRBJ2-1; 9 nucleotides agree with TRBD1. Germline CDR1 reads MNHEY; CDR2 reads SVGAGI. The CDR3 has 15 residues. The junction had 6 bases not matched to a gene; V was cut back by 5 bases and J by 4 bases. The CDR3 nucleotides are TGTGCCAGCAGTCCAGGGACAGGGTTATACAATGAGCAGTTCTTC. Translation gives CASSPGTGLYNEQFF.

This clone was seen more than once but under ten times. V is TRBV5-6 and J is TRBJ1-1; D not certain. The CDR3 consists of 16 residues. Trimming shortened V by 2 bases and J by 3 bases, and 17 bases separated the two germline ends. Germline V gene lookup returns CDR1 SGHDT and CDR2 YYEEEE. Here the CDR3 DNA reads TGTGCCAGCAGCTTACGCGGGGTCCGAGCCGACACTGAAGCTTTCTTT. It translates to CASSLRGVRADTEAFF.

This clone has more than one count but fewer than ten. The chain employs TRBV6-5 and TRBJ1-1; tentative D call: TRBD1 (5 bases). From germline, CDR1 is MNHEY and CDR2 SVGAGI. CDR3 length: 15 amino acids. Trimming cost V 0 bases and J 0 bases, with 8 bases left between them. CDR3 DNA sequence: TGTGCCAGCAGTTACTCAGGACATATGAACACTGAAGCTTTCTTT. This encodes CASSYSGHMNTEAFF.

The rearrangement links TRBV13 to TRBJ2-7, with 7 positions matching TRBD2. The CDR3 consists of 17 residues. V shed 4 bases and J 2 bases; nucleotides not matched to a gene: 14. The germline CDR1 and CDR2 sequences are PRHDT and FYEKMQ (reference sequence). In DNA form, the CDR3 reads TGTGCCAGCAGCTCCCCTGATGGCGGGGGAAAACCCTACGAGCAGTACTTC. Its translation is CASSSPDGGGKPYEQYF.

V is TRBV27 and J is TRBJ1-5, with a tentative D call TRBD1 (6 bases). Germline-derived CDR1 and CDR2 are MNHEY and SMNVEV (reference sequence). The CDR3 extends over 15 amino acids. Between the trimmed V and J ends, which lost 5 bases and 3 bases, there was a span of 14 bases. The CDR3, as DNA: TGTGCCAGCAGTCTCCGTGGGGGCCTCAATCAGCCCCAGCATTTT. Protein: CASSLRGGLNQPQHF.

V is TRBV5-1 and J is TRBJ2-6, with a weak D call TRBD2 (6 bases). CDR1 and CDR2 from the germline V gene are SGHRS and YFSETQ. The CDR3 loop spans 15 amino acids. The V end was cut by 5 bases, the J end by 0 bases, with 9 bases between. The DNA for the CDR3 is TGCGCCAGCAGTACGGAGGGCTCTGGGGCCAACGTCCTGACTTTC. Its translation is CASSTEGSGANVLTF.

J is TRBJ1-1 and V is TRBV6-1; D gene uncertain. The CDR3 contains 14 residues. Per the germline V gene, CDR1 is MNHNS and CDR2 is SASEGT. Trimming took 5 bases from V and 0 from J, leaving 10 bases between them. CDR3 in amino acids: CASSLTRLNTEAFF. For the CDR3, the DNA is TGTGCCAGCAGTCTAACTCGCCTGAACACTGAAGCTTTCTTT.

The gene calls are TRBV7-3 and TRBJ2-1, with 12 bases fitting TRBD2. Germline CDR1 and CDR2: SGHTA and FQGTGA. The CDR3 totals 15 residues. V trimming: 5 bases; J trimming: 3 bases; junction bases outside the gene matches: 2. The CDR3 protein is CASSLTSGGYNEQFF. The DNA for the CDR3 is TGTGCCAGCAGCCTGACTAGCGGGGGCTACAATGAGCAGTTCTTC.

CDR3 coding DNA: TGTGCCAGCAGCTTTGGGCAAGGGACAGGGCCCTACGAGCAGTACTTC. Amino acid sequence: CASSFGQGTGPYEQYF. The J gene is TRBJ2-7, the V gene TRBV5-4, with 9 bases fitting TRBD1. This CDR3 has 16 residues. J gave up 2 bases and V 2 bases, and 8 bases lay outside the gene matches. Germline V CDR1 and CDR2: SGHNT, YYREEE (reference sequence).